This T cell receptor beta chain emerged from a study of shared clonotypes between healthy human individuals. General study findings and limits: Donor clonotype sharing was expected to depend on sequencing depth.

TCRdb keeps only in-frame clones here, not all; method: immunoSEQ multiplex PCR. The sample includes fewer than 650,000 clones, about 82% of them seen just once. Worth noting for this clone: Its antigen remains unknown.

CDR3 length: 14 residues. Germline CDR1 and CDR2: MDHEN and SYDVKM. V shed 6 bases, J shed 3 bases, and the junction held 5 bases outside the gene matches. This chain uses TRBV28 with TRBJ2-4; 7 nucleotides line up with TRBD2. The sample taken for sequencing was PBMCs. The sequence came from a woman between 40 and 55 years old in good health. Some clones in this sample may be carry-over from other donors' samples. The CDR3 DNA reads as TGTGCCAGCAGCCCTCCGGGGGGCAAAAACATTCAGTACTTC. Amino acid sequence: CASSPPGGKNIQYF.